This TCR beta chain comes out of a study of blood T cell repertoires in COVID-19. Looking at the study overall: Both acute and convalescent COVID-19 samples were obtained from the United States, Italy and Spain. PBMCs, B-cell-depleted T cells, or T cells provided the cDNA or gDNA that made up the material.

Clones were sequenced by immunoSEQ multiplex PCR, and TCRdb holds only the in-frame ones, with some missing. This table holds hundreds of thousands of clones, approximately 90% found once. There are a few counts of this clone. The CDR3 has 14 amino acids. Germline V gene data show CDR1 as MNHEY and CDR2 as SVGAGI. Between the trimmed V and J ends, which lost 0 bases and 4 bases, there was a span of 9 bases. Two consecutive negative NP/OP PCR tests, clearance, or resolved symptoms defined Cohort 3 recovery. V usage is TRBV6-5 and J usage is TRBJ2-5; a possible D gene is TRBD1 (5 bases). The receptor was derived from a woman younger than 30 who had recovered from COVID-19. The sequencing input was PBMCs or T cells enriched from blood (not recorded which). The CDR3 nucleotides are TGTGCCAGCAGTTACTCAGGGGTGCGAGAGACCCAGTACTTC. This sequence encodes CASSYSGVRETQYF.